These 32 T cell receptor beta chains came from one sample sequenced in a study of T-cell memory formation after mild COVID-19. TCRdb used MiXCR to reprocess the 5' RACE reads, holding one entry per CDR3 protein. Of 25,000 to 30,000 distinct CDR3 sequences listed, about 16% were seen once; the top ten hold more than 1.3%. The sample consisted of PBMCs or a T cell subset sorted from them (not recorded which). The receptors were gathered from an adult who had mild COVID-19 (a few samples of this study predate the infection). Cell type and time point are not known.

The chain has TRBV4-3 and TRBJ2-7; 7 bases are shared with TRBD2. Looked up from germline, CDR1 is LGHNA and CDR2 is YSLEER. With 1 base clipped from V and 3 bases from J, the junction kept 12 bases outside the gene matches. The CDR3 runs 17 residues. CDR3 nucleotides: TGCGCCAGCAGCCAAGGCGGTATCGGGCTAGCGGTCTACGAGCAGTACTTC. Translating it yields CASSQGGIGLAVYEQYF.

In this sample, this clonotype turned up a few times. The chain uses TRBV13 and TRBJ1-2; D call uncertain. This CDR3 spans 14 amino acids. Germline V gene data show CDR1 as PRHDT and CDR2 as FYEKMQ (reference sequence). V dropped 3 bases and J dropped 5 bases, with 13 bases sitting between them. CDR3 region: CASSFRRVGYGYTF. The CDR3 DNA reads as TGTGCCAGCAGCTTTCGGCGGGTTGGGTATGGCTACACCTTC.

This clonotype was seen repeatedly, ten times or more. This sequence joins TRBV11-3 and TRBJ2-2; 9 nucleotides agree with TRBD1. This CDR3 has 17 residues. Germline CDR1 SGHNT, CDR2 YENEEA. V lost 6 bases and J lost 7; bases outside the gene matches: 15. The CDR3 reads CASSQNRDRAMDGELFF. DNA for the CDR3: TGTGCCAGCAGTCAAAACCGGGACAGGGCCATGGACGGGGAGCTGTTTTTT.

In this sample, this clonotype turned up many times. The chain has TRBV5-4 and TRBJ2-7; TRBD2 agrees at 7 bases. The germline V gene encodes CDR1 SGHNT and CDR2 YYREEE (reference sequence). There are 13 residues in the CDR3. V shed 4 bases, J shed 3 bases, and the junction held 4 bases outside the gene matches. The CDR3 reads CASSPGGFYEQYF. CDR3 nucleotides: TGTGCCAGCAGCCCCGGGGGGTTCTACGAGCAGTACTTC.

The table lists this clonotype with many counts. The V call is TRBV27, the J call TRBJ2-5; 12 bases agree with TRBD2. This CDR3 is built from 17 residues. J was trimmed by 5 bases and V by 4 bases; bases with no gene match: 11. Germline V CDR1 and CDR2: MNHEY, SMNVEV (reference sequence). CDR3 amino acids: CASSSRRLAGVLETQYF. The CDR3 nucleotides read TGTGCCAGCAGTTCTCGCCGACTAGCGGGGGTACTCGAGACCCAGTACTTC.

This clonotype was seen at least ten times. V usage is TRBV6-2 or TRBV6-3 and J usage is TRBJ2-7; D gene unclear. This CDR3 is built from 12 residues. Germline CDR1 and CDR2: MNHEY and SVGEGT. V gave up 7 bases and J gave up 3 bases, with 10 bases separating them. CDR3 region: CASTDTRYEQYF. CDR3 bases: TGTGCCAGCACTGATACGCGCTACGAGCAGTACTTC.

The chain links TRBV7-2 to TRBJ2-1; 10 positions agree with TRBD2. Germline values: CDR1 SGHTA, CDR2 FQGNSA. This CDR3 contains 15 residues. The ends lost 5 bases at V and 8 bases at J; junction bases unmatched: 9. The DNA of the CDR3 is TGTGCCAGCAGCACCTCTAGCGGGGGCCGCTATGAGCAGTTCTTC. This gives the protein CASSTSSGGRYEQFF.

The chain recombines TRBV7-8 with TRBJ2-1, with 9 positions matching TRBD2. Germline CDR1 reads SGHVS; CDR2 reads FQNEAQ. The CDR3 covers 16 residues. Trimming cost V 1 base and J 6 bases; bases outside gene matches: 7. CDR3 bases: TGTGCCAGCAGCTTAGGTCCAGCGGGGGGCCGCAATGAGCAGTTCTTC. Residues: CASSLGPAGGRNEQFF.

Judged by abundance, this clonotype is medium-sized. The V gene is TRBV7-8, the J gene TRBJ2-1, with 8 bases fitting TRBD2. CDR3 length: 16 residues. CDR1 is SGHVS and CDR2 is FQNEAQ in the germline V gene. The V and J ends lost 2 bases and 9 bases, in that order; junction bases with no gene match: 12. The CDR3 nucleotides are TGTGCCAGCAGCTTATCTCAAGGACTAGCTGAGGGTGAGCAGTTCTTC. Protein product: CASSLSQGLAEGEQFF.

This clonotype was seen many times. This rearrangement joins TRBV7-2 to TRBJ2-5, with TRBD2 matching 9 bases. Germline CDR1 and CDR2: SGHTA and FQGNSA. With V trimmed by 5 bases and J by 4 bases, 17 bases remained unmatched. The CDR3 totals 18 residues. The CDR3 DNA is TGTGCCAGCAGCGCAGGGGAACTAGCGGGCGCCCGGGGAGAGACCCAGTACTTC. It is translated as CASSAGELAGARGETQYF.

This clonotype was detected many times. The gene calls are TRBV12-3 or TRBV12-4 and TRBJ2-2; D is ambiguous. Trimming removed 6 bases at V and 2 bases at J, with 7 bases between. The CDR3 is made up of 13 amino acids. CDR3 region: CASSLSNTGELFF. DNA for the CDR3: TGTGCCAGCAGCCTCAGCAACACCGGGGAGCTGTTTTTT.

In its sample, this clonotype was seen many times. The rearrangement joins TRBV20-1 to TRBJ2-1, with TRBD2 identical over 9 bases. Germline assignment: CDR1 DFQATT and CDR2 SNEGSKA (reference sequence). The V gene end was trimmed by 3 bases and the J gene end by 6 bases; junction bases not matched to a gene: 15. The CDR3 is 17 amino acids. DNA for the CDR3: TGCAGTGCTAGTCCAGCGGGAGGCCGCCTATACACCAATGAGCAGTTCTTC. It encodes CSASPAGGRLYTNEQFF.

This clonotype was seen many times. The genes are TRBV6-1 and TRBJ2-7, with 8 bases matching TRBD1. CDR1 and CDR2 from the germline V gene are MNHNS and SASEGT. V was clipped by 7 bases and J by 4 bases; unmatched bases: 9. The CDR3 has 14 residues. The CDR3 DNA sequence: TGTGCCAGCAAAAGGGACAGGAGCCCGTACGAGCAGTACTTC. Protein product: CASKRDRSPYEQYF.

This clonotype was recorded at least ten times. The J gene is TRBJ2-7, the V gene TRBV4-1; D ambiguous. V gave up 0 bases and J gave up 3 bases, with 9 bases separating them. CDR1 MGHRA and CDR2 YSYEKL come from the germline V gene. CDR3 size: 14 residues. The CDR3 is CASSQDLRNYEQYF. As DNA, the CDR3 is TGCGCCAGCAGCCAAGACTTAAGAAACTACGAGCAGTACTTC.

This clonotype showed up just a few times. The chain links TRBV5-1 to TRBJ2-5, with D perhaps TRBD1 (6 bases). The CDR3 extends over 15 amino acids. V was pared by 3 bases and J by 2 bases, with 14 bases between. Germline loops: CDR1 SGHRS, CDR2 YFSETQ. The CDR3 nucleotides are TGCGCCAGCAGCTCCCTACAGGGAACTCAAGAGACCCAGTACTTC. Amino acids: CASSSLQGTQETQYF.

The rearrangement uses TRBV6-2 or TRBV6-3 and TRBJ2-1, with 9 positions matching TRBD2. CDR1 and CDR2 from the germline V gene are MNHEY and SVGEGT. Trimming took 2 bases from V and 7 from J; bases not matched to a gene: 6. The CDR3 totals 15 residues. The CDR3 DNA follows: TGTGCCAGCAGTTACACCGGTAGCGGGGGTAATGAGCAGTTCTTC. Translated: CASSYTGSGGNEQFF.

This clonotype was found many times. This chain uses TRBV5-1 with TRBJ2-5, with 9 bases aligning to TRBD2. Looked up from germline, CDR1 is SGHRS and CDR2 is YFSETQ. The CDR3 sequence is 15 residues long. V was clipped by 7 bases and J by 1 base; unmatched bases: 8. The CDR3 here is CASGKGGGAQETQYF. As DNA, the CDR3 is TGCGCCAGCGGAAAAGGCGGGGGGGCCCAAGAGACCCAGTACTTC. The whole variable domain, filled in from reference TRBV5-1 and TRBJ2-5, reads KAGVTQTPRYLIKTRGQQVTLSCSPISGHRSVSWYQQTPGQGLQFLFEYFSETQRNKGNFPGRFSGRQFSNSRSEMNVSTLELGDSALYLCASGKGGGAQETQYFGPGTRLLVL.

This clonotype was counted ten times or more. The chain carries TRBV2 and TRBJ2-2; D is ambiguous. V was clipped by 4 bases and J by 7 bases, with 10 bases between them. Germline V lookup: CDR1 SNHLY, CDR2 FYNNEI. The CDR3 has 13 residues. The CDR3 nucleotides are TGTGCCAGCAGTGCCCGGGTTGTCGGGGAGCTGTTTTTT. Translating gives CASSARVVGELFF.

The sample holds many counts of this clonotype. J is TRBJ2-3 and V is TRBV7-6; D is perhaps TRBD2 (6 bases). CDR3 length: 14 amino acids. Germline V lookup: CDR1 SGHVS, CDR2 FNYEAQ. V lost 5 bases to trimming and J lost 2 bases, with 11 bases between them. This CDR3 reads CASSPGTYTDTQYF. The CDR3 bases are TGTGCCAGCAGCCCCGGGACTTACACAGATACGCAGTATTTT.

A single count supports this clonotype. The genes are TRBV29-1 and TRBJ1-1, with D possibly TRBD1 on 5 matching bases. Germline V gene lookup returns CDR1 SQVTM and CDR2 ANQGSEA. V was cut by 4 bases and J by 4 bases, with 13 bases left in between. There are 13 residues in the CDR3. CDR3: CSVVGEGPTEAFF. The CDR3 DNA reads as TGCAGCGTTGTGGGAGAGGGGCCCACTGAAGCTTTCTTT.

The gene calls are TRBV4-1 and TRBJ1-2; 8 bases align to TRBD1. The CDR3 sequence is 14 residues long. In germline, CDR1 is MGHRA, CDR2 YSYEKL. V gave up 1 base and J gave up 8 bases; unmatched junction bases: 6. The CDR3 here is CASSQGGRGLGYTF. Written as DNA, the CDR3 is TGCGCCAGCAGCCAAGGGGGCAGGGGGCTCGGCTACACCTTC.

This clonotype was observed many times. This CDR3 reads CASSYSNGAGPTNYGYTF. The CDR3 DNA reads TGTGCCAGCAGTTACTCGAATGGGGCAGGGCCTACTAACTATGGCTACACCTTC. V gene TRBV6-5 combines with J gene TRBJ1-2, with D possibly matching TRBD1 (5 bases). V lost 0 bases and J lost 0, with 17 bases in between. The germline gives CDR1 MNHEY, CDR2 SVGAGI. The CDR3 has 18 amino acids.

The chain joins TRBV12-3 or TRBV12-4 to TRBJ1-1; the D is unclear. The CDR3 is 9 amino acids. V shed 8 bases and J shed 5 bases, with 3 bases lying between them. In DNA form, the CDR3 reads TGTGCCAGCGGAACTGAAGCTTTCTTT. Encoded protein: CASGTEAFF.

This clonotype has at least ten counts. The chain employs TRBV20-1 and TRBJ2-1, with D unresolved. The V end was cut by 6 bases, the J end by 3 bases, with 15 bases between. Germline CDR1 reads DFQATT; CDR2 reads SNEGSKA (reference sequence). The CDR3 runs 14 residues. CDR3 sequence: CSAPKSRHYNEQFF. The CDR3 DNA reads TGCAGTGCCCCTAAGTCCAGGCACTACAATGAGCAGTTCTTC.

The V and J genes are TRBV3-1 and TRBJ1-1; D call uncertain. V lost 4 bases and J 2 bases, leaving 8 bases between the germline ends. The CDR3 has 13 residues. Germline V lookup: CDR1 LGHDT, CDR2 YNNKEL (reference sequence). DNA for the CDR3: TGTGCCAGCAGCCCCACAGATAACACTGAAGCTTTCTTT. Protein sequence: CASSPTDNTEAFF.

The chain carries TRBV12-3 or TRBV12-4 and TRBJ2-6, with 9 bases fitting TRBD1. CDR3 length: 17 residues. V shed 6 bases, J shed 1 base, and the junction held 7 bases outside the gene matches. CDR3 DNA sequence: TGTGCCAGCAGGCGCGGGACAGGGAATTCTGGGGCCAACGTCCTGACTTTC. Protein: CASRRGTGNSGANVLTF.

This clonotype was found many times. V is TRBV5-4 and J is TRBJ2-7; 7 bases line up with TRBD1. The CDR3 sequence is 14 residues long. Germline trimming cut 4 bases from V and 4 bases from J; bases unmatched to any gene: 8. Germline CDR1 and CDR2: SGHNT and YYREEE (reference sequence). CDR3 coding DNA: TGTGCCAGCAGCGGGGACAGCGGACCTTACGAGCAGTACTTC. It is translated as CASSGDSGPYEQYF.

This clonotype came up many times. V and J are TRBV20-1 and TRBJ1-1; TRBD1 matches at 11 bases. The junction had 14 bases not matched to a gene; V was cut back by 6 bases and J by 2 bases. The CDR3 extends over 17 amino acids. Germline V gives CDR1 DFQATT, CDR2 SNEGSKA (reference sequence). The CDR3 sequence is CSARRGTGGFGNTEAFF. The CDR3 DNA sequence: TGCAGTGCGCGGAGGGGGACAGGGGGGTTTGGAAACACTGAAGCTTTCTTT.

This clonotype was counted at least ten times. The chain employs TRBV12-3 or TRBV12-4 and TRBJ1-1; no reliable D call. This CDR3 is 16 amino acids long. Trimming pared 2 bases from V and 1 base from J, leaving 14 bases between. This CDR3 reads CASSLSGNRANTEAFF. In DNA form, the CDR3 reads TGTGCCAGCAGTTTATCGGGGAACAGAGCGAACACTGAAGCTTTCTTT.

This chain joins TRBV20-1 and TRBJ2-3, with unresolved D. CDR1 is DFQATT, CDR2 SNEGSKA, per germline (reference sequence). This CDR3 comprises 11 residues. V lost 6 bases and J 7 bases, leaving 11 bases between the germline ends. The CDR3 sequence is CSAVFANTQYF. The CDR3, as DNA: TGCAGTGCAGTTTTCGCGAATACGCAGTATTTT.

Ten or more counts support this clonotype. This sequence joins TRBV12-3 or TRBV12-4 and TRBJ2-5; the match to TRBD1 covers 9 bases. V was clipped by 5 bases and J by 0 bases; unmatched bases: 1. The CDR3 extends over 14 amino acids. Here the CDR3 DNA reads TGTGCCAGCAGTGGGACAGGGCACCAAGAGACCCAGTACTTC. This sequence encodes CASSGTGHQETQYF.

The rearrangement links TRBV3-1 to TRBJ1-2; tentatively, D is TRBD1 (6 bases). The ends were cut back, 1 base at V and 4 bases at J, with 13 bases in the middle. The CDR3 consists of 15 residues. From germline, CDR1 is LGHDT and CDR2 YNNKEL (reference sequence). The CDR3 spells CASSQGRGAAYGYTF. DNA for the CDR3: TGTGCCAGCAGCCAAGGTCGGGGGGCGGCCTATGGCTACACCTTC.